This T cell receptor (beta chain) was recovered during a study of identical twins. This clonotype occurred many times. Its antigen is unidentified. Template switching introduced a universal primer site, and the cDNA bore unique molecular identifiers. TCRdb recomputed calls from the 5' RACE reads with MiXCR, one row per CDR3 protein. The table has about 730,000 distinct CDR3 sequences, 21% seen once; the top ten hold about 4.5%. Germline CDR1 reads KGHSH; CDR2 reads LQKENI. The CDR3 spans 12 residues. Trimming left V 8 bases short and J 1 base short, with 7 bases between. Study-wide results and caveats: Sequences that were beta out-of-frame showed weaker excess twin sharing. Beta clonotypes that were abundant in cord blood contained fewer insertions, a pattern absent from memory repertoires. For monozygotic twins, models underestimated out-of-frame TCR alpha sharing.

These data were also filed under a second study, of T cells expressing NK-cell markers.

The source material was PBMCs. The chain employs TRBV18 and TRBJ2-3; D is unresolved. The TCR originated in a woman younger than 35 in good health. CDR3 sequence: CASSPGTDTQYF. CDR3 nucleotide sequence: TGTGCCAGCAGCCCCGGCACAGATACGCAGTATTTT.